Following are 3 T cell receptor beta chains from one sample sequenced in a study of T cells after posttransplantation cyclophosphamide. Libraries were prepared by immunoSEQ multiplex PCR; TCRdb keeps only in-frame clonotypes and omits some of them. The sample has roughly 15,000 clones, roughly 84% seen once. Methotrexate plus calcineurin inhibitor accompanied controls' myeloablative marrow transplants; sampling was 1 year later. This material consisted of PBMCs, taken after an allogeneic stem cell transplant with a calcineurin inhibitor and methotrexate. These TCRs come from a male patient aged 50 or older who received an allogeneic stem cell transplant from an unrelated donor, was CMV-positive, and had chronic GVHD only. The graft donor may account for some of the T cells.

The chain links TRBV13 to TRBJ1-5; 11 nucleotides align to TRBD1. The V segment lost 5 bases and the J segment 5 bases; nucleotides outside the gene matches: 8. The CDR3 has 16 amino acids. Germline V gene data show CDR1 as PRHDT and CDR2 as FYEKMQ (reference sequence). CDR3 nucleotides: TGTGCCAGCAGCCACGGGACAGGGGGGATAGATCAGCCCCAGCATTTT. Its protein product is CASSHGTGGIDQPQHF.

This chain uses TRBV7-2 with TRBJ2-7, with 15 nucleotides matching TRBD2. CDR3 size: 16 residues. Germline CDR1 SGHTA, CDR2 FQGNSA. V dropped 5 bases and J dropped 6; count of bases not matched to a gene: 8. The CDR3 coding sequence is TGTGCCAGCAGCACCAGGACTAGCGGGAGGGCCCTCGAGCAGTACTTC. As protein: CASSTRTSGRALEQYF.

In this sample, this clone turned up once. The rearrangement uses TRBV7-6 and TRBJ2-2; tentative D call: TRBD2 (5 bases). The ends were cut back, 2 bases at V and 0 bases at J, with 10 bases in the middle. The germline gives CDR1 SGHVS, CDR2 FNYEAQ. The CDR3 length is 16 residues. The CDR3 sequence: CASSLFREANTGELFF. CDR3 sequence (DNA): TGTGCCAGCAGCTTATTCCGGGAAGCGAACACCGGGGAGCTGTTTTTT.